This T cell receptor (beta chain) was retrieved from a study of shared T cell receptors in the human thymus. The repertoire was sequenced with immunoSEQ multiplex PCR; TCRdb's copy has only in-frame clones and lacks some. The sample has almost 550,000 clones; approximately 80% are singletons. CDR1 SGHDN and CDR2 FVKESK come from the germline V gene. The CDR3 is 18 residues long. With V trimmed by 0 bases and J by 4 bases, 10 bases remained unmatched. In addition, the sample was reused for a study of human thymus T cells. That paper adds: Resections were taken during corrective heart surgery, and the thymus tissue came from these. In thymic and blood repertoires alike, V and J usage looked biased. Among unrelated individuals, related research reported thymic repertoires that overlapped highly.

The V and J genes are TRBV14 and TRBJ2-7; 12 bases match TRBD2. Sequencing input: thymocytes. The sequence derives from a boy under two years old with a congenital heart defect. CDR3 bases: TGTGCCAGCAGCCAAGAAGGGCTAGCGGGAGGGCAGGGGTACGAGCAGTACTTC. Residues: CASSQEGLAGGQGYEQYF.